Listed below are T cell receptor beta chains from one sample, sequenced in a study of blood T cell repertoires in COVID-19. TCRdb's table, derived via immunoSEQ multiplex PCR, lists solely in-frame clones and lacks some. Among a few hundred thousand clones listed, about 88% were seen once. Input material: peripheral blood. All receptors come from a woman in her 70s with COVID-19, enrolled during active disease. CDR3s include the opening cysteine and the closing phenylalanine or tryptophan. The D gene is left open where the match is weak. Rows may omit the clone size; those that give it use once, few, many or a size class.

CAISDPGTGGSYEQYF TGTGCCATCAGTGACCCCGGGACAGGGGGATCCTACGAGCAGTACTTC TRBV10-3 TRBD1 . TRBJ2-7
CASTDTLNYGYTF TGTGCCAGTACGGACACTTTAAACTATGGCTACACCTTC TRBV19 . . TRBJ1-2
CASSRGTAQTNEKLFF TGTGCCAGTAGTAGAGGGACAGCCCAAACTAATGAAAAACTGTTTTTT TRBV19 TRBD1 . TRBJ1-4
CASSSGGPNEQFF TGCGCCAGCAGTAGCGGGGGTCCGAATGAGCAGTTCTTC TRBV10-2 TRBD2 . TRBJ2-1
CASSPRTSGGALDTQYF TGTGCCAGCAGCCCGAGGACTAGCGGGGGGGCTTTAGATACGCAGTATTTT TRBV5-4 TRBD2 once TRBJ2-3
CASSYLRSSYNEQFF TGTGCCAGCAGCTACCTCAGAAGCTCCTACAATGAGCAGTTCTTC TRBV7-2 . . TRBJ2-1
CASHPTGANTEAFF TGTGCCAGCCACCCGACAGGGGCGAACACTGAAGCTTTCTTT TRBV11-2 TRBD1 once TRBJ1-1
CASSELSGETQYF TGTGCCAGCAGTGAACTTAGCGGTGAGACCCAGTACTTC TRBV2 . . TRBJ2-5
CASSTRGEAKNIQYF TGTGCCAGCAGCACGCGCGGGGAGGCCAAAAACATTCAGTACTTC TRBV11-2 . . TRBJ2-4
CASSPTGTEAFF TGTGCCAGCAGCCCGACAGGGACTGAAGCTTTCTTT TRBV2 TRBD1 . TRBJ1-1
CASSVGGPGTGELFF TGTGCCAGCAGCGTAGGGGGGCCAGGAACCGGGGAGCTGTTTTTT TRBV9 . . TRBJ2-2
CASSIGAGGKQPQHF TGTGCCAGTAGTATTGGAGCAGGGGGAAAACAGCCCCAGCATTTT TRBV19 TRBD1 . TRBJ1-5
CASSTTGSQPQHF TGTGCCAGCTCTACGACAGGGTCTCAGCCCCAGCATTTT TRBV6-5 TRBD1 . TRBJ1-5
CASSSPGLEYEQYF TGTGCCAGCAGCAGCCCGGGACTAGAGTACGAGCAGTACTTC TRBV5-6 TRBD2 once TRBJ2-7
CASSFTSGEDEQYF TGTGCCAGCAGCTTCACTAGCGGGGAGGACGAGCAGTACTTC TRBV5-6 TRBD2 . TRBJ2-7
CASSPSDRGANTGELFF TGCGCCAGCAGCCCCTCGGACAGGGGAGCGAACACCGGGGAGCTGTTTTTT TRBV5-1 TRBD1 . TRBJ2-2
CSVILNRGRGTGELFF TGCAGCGTTATCCTGAACAGGGGACGGGGCACCGGGGAGCTGTTTTTT TRBV29-1 TRBD1 . TRBJ2-2
CASSEAFGTAYGYTF TGTGCCAGCAGTGAAGCGTTCGGGACAGCTTATGGCTACACCTTC TRBV6-1 TRBD1 . TRBJ1-2
CASSLASGGYGTQYF TGTGCCAGCAGCTTAGCCTCAGGGGGCTATGGGACCCAGTACTTC TRBV7-8 TRBD1 . TRBJ2-5
CASSYTTGQLYGYTF TGTGCCAGCAGTTACACCACGGGACAGTTATATGGCTACACCTTC TRBV6-5 TRBD1 . TRBJ1-2
CASSRPTLTGQNIQYF TGTGCCAGCAGCCGACCAACCCTGACAGGACAAAACATTCAGTACTTC TRBV7-9 . . TRBJ2-4
CATSEGRGYTDTQYF TGTGCCACTTCTGAGGGGCGGGGGTACACAGATACGCAGTATTTT TRBV24-1 TRBD2 . TRBJ2-3
CASSSQGFEAFF TGTGCCAGCAGCTCGCAGGGATTTGAAGCTTTCTTT TRBV5-6 . . TRBJ1-1
CASSPGGGGLYTDTQYF TGTGCCAGCAGCCCGGGAGGTGGAGGATTATACACAGATACGCAGTATTTT TRBV7-8 TRBD2 . TRBJ2-3
CASRDRGYGQPQHF TGTGCCAGCAGGGACAGGGGTTATGGTCAGCCCCAGCATTTT TRBV6-5 TRBD1 . TRBJ1-5
CASSLAGDATDTQYF TGTGCCAGCAGCTTAGCGGGGGACGCCACAGATACGCAGTATTTT TRBV5-4 TRBD2 . TRBJ2-3
CASSLGPNTGELFF TGTGCCAGCAGTTTAGGGCCGAACACCGGGGAGCTGTTTTTT TRBV28 . . TRBJ2-2
CASSLGSAGGTEAFF TGTGCCAGCAGTTTAGGTTCGGCAGGGGGCACTGAAGCTTTCTTT TRBV27 TRBD1 once TRBJ1-1
CASRLGLEEETQYF TGTGCCAGCAGATTAGGACTAGAAGAGGAGACCCAGTACTTC TRBV6-6 TRBD2 few TRBJ2-5
CASRSTGAGLNEQFF TGTGCCAGCAGATCGACAGGGGCGGGTTTGAATGAGCAGTTCTTC TRBV27 TRBD1 . TRBJ2-1
CASSSDRDQPQHF TGTGCCAGCAGCTCTGACCGGGATCAGCCCCAGCATTTT TRBV13 . . TRBJ1-5
CASSQDKGSGGARETQYF TGCGCCAGCAGCCAAGATAAGGGCAGCGGGGGGGCGCGGGAGACCCAGTACTTC TRBV4-1 TRBD2 . TRBJ2-5
CASSLRTGINEQYF TGTGCCAGCAGCTTGAGGACAGGGATTAACGAGCAGTACTTC TRBV5-4 TRBD1 . TRBJ2-7
CASSIGGTGRFYGYTF TGTGCCAGTAGTATAGGTGGGACAGGGAGATTCTATGGCTACACCTTC TRBV19 TRBD1 . TRBJ1-2